Listed below are T cell receptor beta chains from one sample, sequenced in a study of T cell responses to AZD1222 COVID-19 vaccine. This table comes from immunoSEQ multiplex PCR, and its TCRdb copy is limited to in-frame clones, with some not included. Of some 83,000 clones in the sample, roughly 86% were seen once. Sequencing used peripheral blood, obtained on day 0 of AZD1222 vaccination. The receptors were sampled from an adult in good health. CDR3s leave out the opening cysteine and the closing phenylalanine or tryptophan. The order of the fields is CDR3 protein, J gene, V gene, CDR3 length.

ASSLERGLRNSPLH,TRBJ1-6,TRBV7-2,14
ASSSQGNQPQH,TRBJ1-5,TRBV7-2,11
ASNSAPLRGYGYT,TRBJ1-2,TRBV21-1,13
ASSPGTGGANYGYT,TRBJ1-2,TRBV18,14
ASSEAPVRSGNTIY,TRBJ1-3,TRBV6-1,14
ASSTPARGTGELF,TRBJ2-2,TRBV28,13
ASRTLSEKLF,TRBJ1-4,TRBV2,10
ASRPGGVATDTQY,TRBJ2-3,TRBV7-3,13
ASSQDPLAGVGSDTQY,TRBJ2-3,TRBV4-2,16
ASSQIMSGSPEQY,TRBJ2-7,TRBV3-1/TRBV3-2,13
ASRDRYNQPQH,TRBJ1-5,TRBV27,11
ASSSTGSYEQY,TRBJ2-7,TRBV6-2/TRBV6-3,11
ASSLGTGKETQY,TRBJ2-5,TRBV28,12
ASSLGTGEDNEQF,TRBJ2-1,TRBV5-4,13
ASSMRQSNQPQH,TRBJ1-5,TRBV19,12
ASRGTSGTGELF,TRBJ2-2,TRBV10-2,12
ASSWGGTEAF,TRBJ1-1,TRBV7-9,10
SVESGGPEQY,TRBJ2-7,TRBV29-1,10
ASTTRGYNQPQH,TRBJ1-5,TRBV6-6,12
ASRTLFRTTSEAF,TRBJ1-1,TRBV27,13
ASRALLAGLQETQY,TRBJ2-5,TRBV2,14
ASSLYTSGRDNEQF,TRBJ2-1,TRBV18,14
ASSYSISEVHT,TRBJ1-2,TRBV6-5,11
ANAYGRDQPQH,TRBJ1-5,TRBV2,11
ASNRRTGLMNTEAF,TRBJ1-1,TRBV19,14
SAFTVDEQF,TRBJ2-1,TRBV20-1,9
ASSDPAGATRETQY,TRBJ2-5,TRBV6-1,14
ATTGPPGEQY,TRBJ2-7,TRBV28,10
AWSTMSTGNSYEQY,TRBJ2-7,TRBV30,14
ASSDRTNNSPLH,TRBJ1-6,TRBV6-1,12
ASSEEVSYNEQF,TRBJ2-1,TRBV2,12
ASRNREDGELF,TRBJ2-2,TRBV5-1,11
ASSERGYQETQY,TRBJ2-5,TRBV5-6,12
ASSLAGSGSYEQY,TRBJ2-7,TRBV7-2,13
ASSSPGLPLDTQY,TRBJ2-3,TRBV7-3,13
ASTPQGSAKNIQY,TRBJ2-4,TRBV6-5,13
ASTGAEGNTIY,TRBJ1-3,TRBV2,11
ASPSQLNTEAF,TRBJ1-1,TRBV18,11
AWSVGTGYNEQF,TRBJ2-1,TRBV30,12
ASSPQDKVPYGYT,TRBJ1-2,TRBV5-4,13
ASSPSGDLLRVQY,TRBJ2-7,TRBV5-1,13
ASSLSSAMPTEAF,TRBJ1-1,TRBV7-2,13
ASRWGDLMNTEAF,TRBJ1-1,TRBV19,13
ASSNGLSRREQF,TRBJ2-1,TRBV19,12
ASSPWGRDHTDTQY,TRBJ2-3,TRBV18,14
ASSVGQTQY,TRBJ2-3,TRBV6-4,9
AISGLAGGADTQY,TRBJ2-3,TRBV10-3,13
ASSAGGLAGYYEQY,TRBJ2-7,TRBV9,14
ASSLRPGPYEQY,TRBJ2-7,TRBV5-1,12
SAEGGPNYGYT,TRBJ1-2,TRBV29-1,11
ASSSGPSNTEAF,TRBJ1-1,TRBV5-1,12
ASSSNREREQY,TRBJ2-7,TRBV28,11
ASSYGRAEYEQY,TRBJ2-7,TRBV6-2/TRBV6-3,12
ASSPGGTARNEQY,TRBJ2-7,TRBV25-1,13
ASRGSGFEETQY,TRBJ2-5,TRBV10-2,12
ASSEPSIPPYGYT,TRBJ1-2,TRBV6-1,13
ASSELTGDSTEAF,TRBJ1-1,TRBV25-1,13